This is a list of T cell receptor beta chains from one sample in a study of blood T cell repertoires in COVID-19. The assay was immunoSEQ multiplex PCR, and TCRdb's table has in-frame clones only and misses some. The sample records 350,000 or so clones, 88% being singletons. Sequenced material: PBMCs or T cells enriched from blood (not recorded which). These receptors were taken from a woman aged 30 to 39 who had been exposed to COVID-19. The CDR3 runs from the conserved cysteine through the conserved F or W. The order of the fields is CDR3 protein, CDR3 DNA, clone size, V gene, D gene, J gene. The D gene is left open where the match is weak. Expanded clones are given a class, and other clones once, few, many or no size at all.

cdr3_aa: CASSQSERRGEKLFF
cdr3_nt: TGTGCCAGCAGCCAATCGGAGCGAAGGGGTGAAAAACTGTTTTTT
clone_size: NA
v_call: TRBV3-1/TRBV3-2
d_call: NA
j_call: TRBJ1-4

cdr3_aa: CASSLSQGRADTQYF
cdr3_nt: TGCGCCAGCAGCTTGAGTCAGGGGCGCGCGGATACGCAGTATTTT
clone_size: NA
v_call: TRBV5-1
d_call: NA
j_call: TRBJ2-3

cdr3_aa: CASSFAGGFGTNEKLFF
cdr3_nt: TGTGCCAGCAGCTTTGCCGGAGGGTTTGGAACTAATGAAAAACTGTTTTTT
clone_size: NA
v_call: TRBV5-4
d_call: NA
j_call: TRBJ1-4

cdr3_aa: CASSPGLEQFF
cdr3_nt: TGTGCCAGCAGCCCGGGACTTGAGCAGTTCTTC
clone_size: NA
v_call: TRBV3-1/TRBV3-2
d_call: NA
j_call: TRBJ2-1

cdr3_aa: CASSLAAHTDTQYF
cdr3_nt: TGTGCCAGCAGTTTAGCGGCTCACACAGATACGCAGTATTTT
clone_size: NA
v_call: TRBV27
d_call: NA
j_call: TRBJ2-3

cdr3_aa: CATTIDRAGTEAFF
cdr3_nt: TGCGCCACCACCATCGACAGGGCGGGCACTGAAGCTTTCTTT
clone_size: NA
v_call: TRBV10-2
d_call: TRBD1
j_call: TRBJ1-1

cdr3_aa: CASSPRTSGRNEQYF
cdr3_nt: TGCGCCAGCAGCCCCCGGACTAGCGGGAGGAACGAGCAGTACTTC
clone_size: NA
v_call: TRBV5-1
d_call: TRBD2
j_call: TRBJ2-7

cdr3_aa: CASIQGFTYNEQFF
cdr3_nt: TGTGCCAGCATACAGGGTTTCACCTACAATGAGCAGTTCTTC
clone_size: NA
v_call: TRBV18
d_call: NA
j_call: TRBJ2-1

cdr3_aa: CASSVAYNEQFF
cdr3_nt: TGTGCCAGCAGCGTAGCGTACAATGAGCAGTTCTTC
clone_size: NA
v_call: TRBV9
d_call: NA
j_call: TRBJ2-1

cdr3_aa: CASSFIAGGYNSPLHF
cdr3_nt: TGTGCCAGCAGCTTTATTGCCGGAGGCTATAATTCACCCCTCCACTTT
clone_size: once
v_call: TRBV5-6
d_call: NA
j_call: TRBJ1-6

cdr3_aa: CASSLGTSIRLF
cdr3_nt: TGTGCCAGCAGCCTAGGGACTAGTATTCGACTCTTC
clone_size: NA
v_call: TRBV3-1/TRBV3-2
d_call: TRBD2
j_call: TRBJ2-1

cdr3_aa: CATSPTGTSSGNEQFF
cdr3_nt: TGTGCCACCAGCCCCACCGGGACTAGTTCTGGCAATGAGCAGTTCTTC
clone_size: NA
v_call: TRBV15
d_call: TRBD2
j_call: TRBJ2-1

cdr3_aa: CASRGLAGGDPYEQYF
cdr3_nt: TGTGCCAGCAGAGGACTAGCGGGAGGGGACCCCTACGAGCAGTACTTC
clone_size: NA
v_call: TRBV27
d_call: TRBD2
j_call: TRBJ2-7

cdr3_aa: CASSLGFWGLDTEAFF
cdr3_nt: TGCGCCAGCAGCTTGGGATTTTGGGGGCTGGACACTGAAGCTTTCTTT
clone_size: few
v_call: TRBV5-1
d_call: NA
j_call: TRBJ1-1

cdr3_aa: CASIPGRPGKVSKNIQYF
cdr3_nt: TGTGCCAGCATCCCTGGGCGGCCAGGGAAAGTCTCCAAAAACATTCAGTACTTC
clone_size: NA
v_call: TRBV28
d_call: NA
j_call: TRBJ2-4

cdr3_aa: CASSLANSNTEAFF
cdr3_nt: TGCGCCAGCAGCTTGGCCAATTCGAACACTGAAGCTTTCTTT
clone_size: NA
v_call: TRBV5-1
d_call: NA
j_call: TRBJ1-1

cdr3_aa: CASSSSREVDQPQHF
cdr3_nt: TGTGCCAGTAGTAGTTCCAGGGAGGTTGATCAGCCCCAGCATTTT
clone_size: NA
v_call: TRBV19
d_call: NA
j_call: TRBJ1-5

cdr3_aa: CASSLNRDRGRWEKLFF
cdr3_nt: TGTGCCAGCAGTTTGAACCGGGACAGGGGGCGATGGGAAAAACTGTTTTTT
clone_size: NA
v_call: TRBV27
d_call: TRBD1
j_call: TRBJ1-4

cdr3_aa: CASSRYQGLAGGGNEQFF
cdr3_nt: TGTGCCAGCAGCCGCTACCAGGGACTAGCGGGAGGGGGTAATGAGCAGTTCTTC
clone_size: NA
v_call: TRBV7-2
d_call: TRBD2
j_call: TRBJ2-1

cdr3_aa: CAWSVRTGPQHF
cdr3_nt: TGTGCCTGGAGTGTACGGACAGGGCCCCAGCATTTT
clone_size: few
v_call: TRBV30
d_call: TRBD1
j_call: TRBJ1-5

cdr3_aa: CASSLGQGRLPGNTIYF
cdr3_nt: TGTGCCAGCAGCTTGGGACAGGGACGTCTACCTGGAAACACCATATATTTT
clone_size: NA
v_call: TRBV5-6
d_call: TRBD1
j_call: TRBJ1-3

cdr3_aa: CASRDRGSGANVLTF
cdr3_nt: TGTGCCAGCAGGGACAGGGGCTCTGGGGCCAACGTCCTGACTTTC
clone_size: once
v_call: TRBV6-5
d_call: TRBD1
j_call: TRBJ2-6

cdr3_aa: CASTPGGGGNEQFF
cdr3_nt: TGTGCCAGCACCCCAGGGGGCGGGGGCAATGAGCAGTTCTTC
clone_size: NA
v_call: TRBV9
d_call: NA
j_call: TRBJ2-1

cdr3_aa: CASSRTGGRAFF
cdr3_nt: TGTGCCAGCAGTCGGACAGGGGGTAGAGCTTTCTTT
clone_size: NA
v_call: TRBV12-3/TRBV12-4
d_call: TRBD1
j_call: TRBJ1-1

cdr3_aa: CATSGSGLATGELFF
cdr3_nt: TGTGCCACCAGTGGCAGCGGACTAGCGACCGGGGAGCTGTTTTTT
clone_size: NA
v_call: TRBV24-1
d_call: TRBD2
j_call: TRBJ2-2

cdr3_aa: CASSYSRTLSPLHF
cdr3_nt: TGTGCCAGCAGTTACTCCCGGACTCTTTCACCCCTCCACTTT
clone_size: NA
v_call: TRBV6-5
d_call: NA
j_call: TRBJ1-6

cdr3_aa: CASSPAEVNEKLFF
cdr3_nt: TGTGCCAGCTCACCAGCGGAGGTTAATGAAAAACTGTTTTTT
clone_size: once
v_call: TRBV18
d_call: NA
j_call: TRBJ1-4

cdr3_aa: CASSITGYGTDTQYF
cdr3_nt: TGTGCCAGTAGTATTACAGGGTATGGGACAGATACGCAGTATTTT
clone_size: few
v_call: TRBV19
d_call: NA
j_call: TRBJ2-3

cdr3_aa: CASSQDIRVEQYF
cdr3_nt: TGTGCCAGCAGCCAAGATATCAGGGTCGAGCAGTACTTC
clone_size: NA
v_call: TRBV14
d_call: NA
j_call: TRBJ2-7

cdr3_aa: CASSPSSGASYEQYF
cdr3_nt: TGTGCCAGCTCACCCTCTAGCGGAGCCTCCTACGAGCAGTACTTC
clone_size: NA
v_call: TRBV18
d_call: TRBD2
j_call: TRBJ2-7

cdr3_aa: CASSPPRVASGSHQETQYF
cdr3_nt: TGTGCCAGCTCACCACCGAGGGTGGCTAGCGGGAGCCACCAAGAGACCCAGTACTTC
clone_size: once
v_call: TRBV18
d_call: TRBD2
j_call: TRBJ2-5

cdr3_aa: CASSLRGGLAGQNEQYF
cdr3_nt: TGTGCCAGCAGCTTAAGGGGAGGACTAGCGGGACAAAACGAGCAGTACTTC
clone_size: NA
v_call: TRBV7-6
d_call: TRBD2
j_call: TRBJ2-7

cdr3_aa: CASSEVGQAFYGNGYTF
cdr3_nt: TGTGCCAGCAGTGAAGTCGGACAGGCTTTCTATGGGAATGGCTACACCTTC
clone_size: NA
v_call: TRBV6-1
d_call: TRBD1
j_call: TRBJ1-2

cdr3_aa: CATSRDLAGGGTDTQYF
cdr3_nt: TGTGCCACCAGCAGAGACCTAGCGGGAGGGGGCACAGATACGCAGTATTTT
clone_size: NA
v_call: TRBV15
d_call: TRBD2
j_call: TRBJ2-3

cdr3_aa: CASSLAGNRQETQYF
cdr3_nt: TGCGCCAGCAGCTTGGCCGGGAACCGCCAAGAGACCCAGTACTTC
clone_size: few
v_call: TRBV5-1
d_call: NA
j_call: TRBJ2-5

cdr3_aa: CASSLGREWINEQFF
cdr3_nt: TGTGCCAGCAGCTTAGGGCGGGAGTGGATCAATGAGCAGTTCTTC
clone_size: NA
v_call: TRBV7-2
d_call: TRBD2
j_call: TRBJ2-1

cdr3_aa: CAWSVDRGWNEQYF
cdr3_nt: TGTGCCTGGAGTGTGGACAGGGGATGGAACGAGCAGTACTTC
clone_size: NA
v_call: TRBV30
d_call: TRBD1
j_call: TRBJ2-7

cdr3_aa: CASSKQGANTGELFF
cdr3_nt: TGTGCCAGCAGCAAACAGGGGGCCAATACCGGGGAGCTGTTTTTT
clone_size: once
v_call: TRBV7-8
d_call: TRBD1
j_call: TRBJ2-2

cdr3_aa: CAWSRGQGDSPLHF
cdr3_nt: TGTGCCTGGAGTCGGGGACAGGGGGATTCACCCCTCCACTTT
clone_size: NA
v_call: TRBV30
d_call: TRBD1
j_call: TRBJ1-6

cdr3_aa: CATGDRTSGRGGEQYF
cdr3_nt: TGTGCCACCGGGGATCGGACTAGCGGGAGGGGGGGCGAGCAGTACTTC
clone_size: NA
v_call: TRBV10-3
d_call: TRBD2
j_call: TRBJ2-7

cdr3_aa: CAWTPSSYNEQFF
cdr3_nt: TGTGCCTGGACTCCGAGCTCCTACAATGAGCAGTTCTTC
clone_size: NA
v_call: TRBV30
d_call: NA
j_call: TRBJ2-1

cdr3_aa: CASTRGDTQYF
cdr3_nt: TGTGCCAGCACTAGGGGAGATACGCAGTATTTT
clone_size: NA
v_call: TRBV6-5
d_call: NA
j_call: TRBJ2-3

cdr3_aa: CASSQRTVKNIQYF
cdr3_nt: TGTGCCAGCAGCCAGAGGACAGTCAAAAACATTCAGTACTTC
clone_size: NA
v_call: TRBV7-2
d_call: NA
j_call: TRBJ2-4

cdr3_aa: CASSQDANGTF
cdr3_nt: TGCGCCAGCAGCCAAGATGCGAACGGGACCTTC
clone_size: few
v_call: TRBV4-1
d_call: NA
j_call: TRBJ1-2

cdr3_aa: CASSESTGPIYEQYF
cdr3_nt: TGTGCCAGCAGCGAGTCGACAGGGCCAATCTACGAGCAGTACTTC
clone_size: NA
v_call: TRBV9
d_call: TRBD1
j_call: TRBJ2-7

cdr3_aa: CASSLRQVATDTQYF
cdr3_nt: TGTGCCAGCAGCTTAAGACAGGTCGCCACAGATACGCAGTATTTT
clone_size: NA
v_call: TRBV11-3
d_call: NA
j_call: TRBJ2-3

cdr3_aa: CASSGRTGDGYTF
cdr3_nt: TGTGCCAGCAGCGGAAGGACAGGGGATGGCTACACCTTC
clone_size: NA
v_call: TRBV9
d_call: TRBD1
j_call: TRBJ1-2

cdr3_aa: CASRLGLAGGGGSTDTQYF
cdr3_nt: TGTGCCAGCAGGTTGGGACTAGCGGGAGGAGGGGGTTCCACAGATACGCAGTATTTT
clone_size: NA
v_call: TRBV13
d_call: TRBD2
j_call: TRBJ2-3

cdr3_aa: CASSDSPGQGLNEQFF
cdr3_nt: TGTGCCAGCAGTGACTCCCCCGGACAGGGGCTTAATGAGCAGTTCTTC
clone_size: NA
v_call: TRBV6-4
d_call: TRBD1
j_call: TRBJ2-1

cdr3_aa: CASSPGTGASPLHF
cdr3_nt: TGCGCCAGCAGCCCAGGGACAGGGGCTTCACCCCTCCACTTT
clone_size: NA
v_call: TRBV5-1
d_call: TRBD1
j_call: TRBJ1-6

cdr3_aa: CASSGRGLAGSSYEQYF
cdr3_nt: TGTGCCAGCAGTGGGAGGGGGCTAGCGGGTAGCTCCTACGAGCAGTACTTC
clone_size: few
v_call: TRBV7-6
d_call: NA
j_call: TRBJ2-7

cdr3_aa: CAWSTFSTGGYEQYF
cdr3_nt: TGTGCCTGGAGCACTTTTAGTACAGGGGGCTACGAGCAGTACTTC
clone_size: NA
v_call: TRBV30
d_call: TRBD1
j_call: TRBJ2-7

cdr3_aa: CASKRGGGRPSYEQYF
cdr3_nt: TGTGCCAGCAAAAGGGGGGGCGGGAGGCCCTCCTACGAGCAGTACTTC
clone_size: NA
v_call: TRBV27
d_call: TRBD2
j_call: TRBJ2-7